These 19 T cell receptor beta chains originate from one sample sequenced in a study of PD-1 blockade in classical Hodgkin lymphoma. The table came from immunoSEQ multiplex PCR; TCRdb's copy has only in-frame clones and leaves some out. The sample contains some 33,000 clones, approximately 70% of which appear only once. Documented time point: cycle 4 day 1 (C4D1), after less than seven weeks of nivolumab. There was relapse after autologous stem cell transplantation in every patient, and there was variation in brentuximab vedotin exposure. Specimen: peripheral blood mononuclear cells (PBMCs), collected before the fourth cycle of nivolumab. The receptors stem from a human donor with classical Hodgkin lymphoma.

J is TRBJ2-7 and V is TRBV9; D may be TRBD1 (6 bases). The CDR3 has 13 amino acids. Germline V lookup: CDR1 SGDLS, CDR2 YYNGEE. The V gene lost 5 bases and the J gene lost 3 bases, with 12 bases spanning the gap. The chain's CDR3 is CASSGDRNYEQYF. DNA for the CDR3: TGTGCCAGCAGTGGAGACAGGAACTACGAGCAGTACTTC.

This chain connects TRBV7-9 to TRBJ2-5; TRBD1 aligns across 9 bases. The CDR3 totals 15 residues. Germline loops: CDR1 SEHNR, CDR2 FQNEAQ (reference sequence). The V gene end was trimmed by 3 bases and the J gene end by 9 bases; junction bases not matched to a gene: 11. CDR3 sequence: CASSFPGQGQGAQYF. The CDR3 region has the DNA TGTGCCAGCAGCTTCCCGGGACAGGGACAAGGGGCCCAGTACTTC.

This clone was recorded once. This chain connects TRBV7-6 to TRBJ2-7, with 8 positions matching TRBD1. The germline V gene has CDR1 SGHVS and CDR2 FNYEAQ. The CDR3 has 14 amino acids. The J segment lost 5 bases and the V segment lost 2 bases, leaving 5 bases of the junction unmatched. CDR3 residues: CASSLQQGGHEQYF. In DNA, the CDR3 is TGTGCCAGCAGCTTACAACAGGGGGGTCACGAGCAGTACTTC.

The chain employs TRBV27 and TRBJ1-3; TRBD1 is a possible D gene (5 bases). V was cut by 3 bases and J by 6 bases, with 21 bases left in between. Germline CDR1 MNHEY, CDR2 SMNVEV (reference sequence). The CDR3 totals 17 residues. This CDR3 reads CASSFLPAGQGENTIYF. The CDR3, as DNA: TGTGCCAGCAGTTTCCTCCCCGCAGGGCAGGGAGAAAACACCATATATTTT.

This clone was recorded a few times. V usage is TRBV7-2 and J usage is TRBJ1-5; the D gene is possibly TRBD1 (6 bases). This CDR3 contains 15 residues. The germline CDR1 and CDR2 sequences are SGHTA and FQGNSA. V lost 1 base and J lost 3, with 10 bases in between. The CDR3 coding sequence is TGTGCCAGCAGCTTAGACAGGGCCTCCAATCAGCCCCAGCATTTT. Translated, it gives CASSLDRASNQPQHF.

V usage is TRBV7-3 and J usage is TRBJ2-5; D remains unclear. The CDR3 spans 13 residues. The V end was cut by 1 base, the J end by 5 bases, with 8 bases between. CDR1 and CDR2 from the germline V gene are SGHTA and FQGTGA. The CDR3 loop is CASSLRFGETQYF. Written as DNA, the CDR3 is TGTGCCAGCAGCTTAAGATTCGGGGAGACCCAGTACTTC.

Here the CDR3 DNA reads TGTGCCAGCTCTTCTCCGGGACAGGGCATTTACGAGCAGTACTTC. It encodes CASSSPGQGIYEQYF. The chain uses TRBV18 and TRBJ2-7, with TRBD1 matching over 9 bases. V shed 6 bases and J 4 bases; nucleotides not matched to a gene: 10. Germline assignment: CDR1 KGHSH and CDR2 LQKENI. The CDR3 consists of 15 residues.

This chain joins TRBV6-4 and TRBJ2-1, with D possibly TRBD2 on 7 matching bases. Looked up from germline, CDR1 is MRHNA and CDR2 is SNTAGT. This CDR3 is 15 amino acids long. With 0 bases removed from V and 7 bases from J, the gap between germline ends came to 13 bases. CDR3 sequence (DNA): TGTGCCAGCAGTGACTCAAAGGAGGGGGGGAATGAGCAGTTCTTC. Translation gives CASSDSKEGGNEQFF.

The V call is TRBV14, the J call TRBJ2-7; 8 bases are shared with TRBD2. Germline values: CDR1 SGHDN, CDR2 FVKESK. The CDR3 spans 15 residues. The J segment lost 6 bases and the V segment lost 1 base, leaving 8 bases of the junction unmatched. CDR3 nucleotides: TGTGCCAGCAGCCAAGCGGCGGGGGGTCTGTTCGAGCAGTACTTC. Translation gives CASSQAAGGLFEQYF.

The chain recombines TRBV28 with TRBJ2-7; no firm D call. The V end lost 6 bases, the J end lost 5 bases, and 11 bases lay between the germline ends. The CDR3 runs 12 residues. Germline V gives CDR1 MDHEN, CDR2 SYDVKM. The CDR3 is CASSRLLHEQYF. DNA for the CDR3: TGTGCCAGCAGCCGACTCTTACACGAGCAGTACTTC.

J is TRBJ2-1 and V is TRBV2; no firm D call. The CDR3 is 14 amino acids. The V gene lost 8 bases and the J gene lost 8 bases, with 19 bases spanning the gap. The germline gives CDR1 SNHLY, CDR2 FYNNEI. In nucleotides, the CDR3 is TGTGCCAGCGGTTTTGAGTTTGGGGTGGATGAGCAGTTCTTC. Encoded protein: CASGFEFGVDEQFF.

This chain uses TRBV19 with TRBJ2-5, with D maybe TRBD1 (6 bases). This CDR3 spans 15 amino acids. V was pared by 3 bases and J by 1 base, with 12 bases between. Germline V gives CDR1 LNHDA, CDR2 SQIVND (reference sequence). As DNA, the CDR3 is TGTGCCAGTAGTATTGGCAGGGGCCTCCAAGAGACCCAGTACTTC. This sequence encodes CASSIGRGLQETQYF. The full variable domain, in which reference TRBV19 and TRBJ2-5 provide the parts outside the CDR3, is DGGITQSPKYLFRKEGQNVTLSCEQNLNHDAMYWYRQDPGQGLRLIYYSQIVNDFQKGDIAEGYSVSREKKESFPLTVTSAQKNPTAFYLCASSIGRGLQETQYFGPGTRLLVL.

V gene TRBV9 combines with J gene TRBJ1-2; D is ambiguous. Trimming took 1 base from V and 1 from J, leaving 8 bases between them. The V gene's germline CDR1 is SGDLS and CDR2 YYNGEE. CDR3 size: 14 residues. The CDR3 region has the DNA TGTGCCAGCAGCGTATCGAGGGTTAACTATGGCTACACCTTC. It specifies CASSVSRVNYGYTF.

V gene TRBV5-1 combines with J gene TRBJ2-3; D perhaps matches TRBD1 (5 bases). Germline V gene sequence: CDR1 SGHRS, CDR2 YFSETQ. The CDR3 has 14 residues. V was cut by 3 bases and J by 4 bases, with 12 bases left in between. The CDR3: CASSSDSGSDTQYF. The CDR3 nucleotides are TGCGCCAGCAGCTCCGATTCAGGGTCAGATACGCAGTATTTT.

The V gene is TRBV4-3, the J gene TRBJ1-1, with D unclear. Looked up from germline, CDR1 is LGHNA and CDR2 is YSLEER. Trimming stripped 0 bases from V and 8 bases from J, with 7 bases between. This CDR3 has 12 residues. The CDR3: CASSQDLNEAFF. As DNA, the CDR3 is TGCGCCAGCAGCCAAGACTTGAACGAAGCTTTCTTT.

The chain is built from TRBV6-1 and TRBJ1-3; tentative D call: TRBD1 (5 bases). Trimming removed 8 bases from V and 0 bases from J, with 8 bases in between. This CDR3 has 13 residues. Germline CDR1 and CDR2: MNHNS and SASEGT. CDR3 protein: CASGAASGNTIYF. The CDR3 region has the DNA TGTGCCAGCGGGGCAGCCTCTGGAAACACCATATATTTT.

The chain couples TRBV28 to TRBJ1-2, with unresolved D. V lost 2 bases and J lost 4, with 5 bases in between. CDR3 length equals 12 residues. Germline CDR1 reads MDHEN; CDR2 reads SYDVKM. The CDR3 DNA reads TGTGCCAGCAGTTTAAGGTCCTATGGCTACACCTTC. As protein: CASSLRSYGYTF.

The chain combines TRBV18 with TRBJ1-6; 10 nucleotides line up with TRBD1. Germline CDR1 KGHSH, CDR2 LQKENI. With 3 bases clipped from V and 9 bases from J, the junction kept 2 bases outside the gene matches. The CDR3 loop spans 14 amino acids. The CDR3 coding sequence is TGTGCCAGCTCACCGGGACAGGGGTTTTCACCCCTCCACTTT. This encodes CASSPGQGFSPLHF.

The chain combines TRBV28 with TRBJ2-3, with 8 bases fitting TRBD2. V lost 2 bases, J lost 3 bases, and 10 bases stayed unmatched. CDR1 MDHEN and CDR2 SYDVKM come from the germline V gene. The CDR3 sequence is 17 residues long. The DNA of the CDR3 is TGTGCCAGCAGTTTAGGGCTGAGCGGGAGTGCGACAGATACGCAGTATTTT. This encodes CASSLGLSGSATDTQYF.